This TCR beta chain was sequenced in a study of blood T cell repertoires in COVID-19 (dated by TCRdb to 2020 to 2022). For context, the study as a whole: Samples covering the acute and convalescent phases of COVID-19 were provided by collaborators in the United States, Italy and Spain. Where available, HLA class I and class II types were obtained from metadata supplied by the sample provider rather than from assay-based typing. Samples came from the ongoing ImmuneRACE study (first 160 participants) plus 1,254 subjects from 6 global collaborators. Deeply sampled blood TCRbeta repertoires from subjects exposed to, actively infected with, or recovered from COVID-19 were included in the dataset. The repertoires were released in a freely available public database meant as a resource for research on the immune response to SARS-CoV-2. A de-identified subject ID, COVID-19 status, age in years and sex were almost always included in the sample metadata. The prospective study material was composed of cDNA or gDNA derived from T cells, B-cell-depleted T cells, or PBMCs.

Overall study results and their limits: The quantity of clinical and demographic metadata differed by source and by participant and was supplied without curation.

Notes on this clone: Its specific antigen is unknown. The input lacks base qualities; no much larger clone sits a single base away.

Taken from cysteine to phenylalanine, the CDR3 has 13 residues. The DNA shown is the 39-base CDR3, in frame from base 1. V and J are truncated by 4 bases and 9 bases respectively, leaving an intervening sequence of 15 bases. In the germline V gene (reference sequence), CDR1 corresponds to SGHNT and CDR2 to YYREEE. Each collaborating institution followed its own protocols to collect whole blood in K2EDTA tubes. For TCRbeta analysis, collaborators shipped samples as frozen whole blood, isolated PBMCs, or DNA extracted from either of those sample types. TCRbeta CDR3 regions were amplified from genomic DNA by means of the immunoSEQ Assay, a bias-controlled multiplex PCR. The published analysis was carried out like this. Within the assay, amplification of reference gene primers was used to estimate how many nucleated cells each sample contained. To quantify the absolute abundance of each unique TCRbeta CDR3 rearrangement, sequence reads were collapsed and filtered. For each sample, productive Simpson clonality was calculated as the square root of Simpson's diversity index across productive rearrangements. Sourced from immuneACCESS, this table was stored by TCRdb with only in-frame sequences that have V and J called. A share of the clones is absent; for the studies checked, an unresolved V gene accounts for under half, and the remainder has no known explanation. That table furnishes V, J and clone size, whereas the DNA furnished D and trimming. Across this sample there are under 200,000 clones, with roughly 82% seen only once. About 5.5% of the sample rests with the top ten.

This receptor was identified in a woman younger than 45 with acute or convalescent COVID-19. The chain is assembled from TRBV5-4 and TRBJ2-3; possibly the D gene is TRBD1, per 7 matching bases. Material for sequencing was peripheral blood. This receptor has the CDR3 CASSGSRGVTQYF. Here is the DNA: TGTGCCAGCAGCGGGAGCAGGGGGGTCACGCAGTATTTT.